This T cell receptor (beta chain) was profiled in a study of response to subunit inactivated influenza vaccine. The study's findings and limits: Authors suggested that a seasonal influenza vaccination recruits few new T cells each time.

Using its own MiXCR run on the RT-PCR reads, TCRdb lists one record per CDR3 protein. The table includes 290,000 or so distinct CDR3 sequences, 20% to 25% detected once. Remarks on this clonotype: Its antigen is still unknown.

Germline assignment: CDR1 DFQATT and CDR2 SNEGSKA (reference sequence). V was cut by 3 bases and J by 5 bases, with 13 bases left in between. The CDR3 totals 13 residues. The source of this sequence is a man aged 50-75 years who received an inactivated influenza vaccine. V usage is TRBV20-1 and J usage is TRBJ1-1; D might be TRBD1 (5 bases). The input for sequencing was PBMCs from blood, taken less than 22 months after vaccination. CDR3 in amino acids: CSASQGVGTEAFF. The CDR3 coding sequence is TGCAGTGCTAGTCAGGGAGTAGGAACTGAAGCTTTCTTT.